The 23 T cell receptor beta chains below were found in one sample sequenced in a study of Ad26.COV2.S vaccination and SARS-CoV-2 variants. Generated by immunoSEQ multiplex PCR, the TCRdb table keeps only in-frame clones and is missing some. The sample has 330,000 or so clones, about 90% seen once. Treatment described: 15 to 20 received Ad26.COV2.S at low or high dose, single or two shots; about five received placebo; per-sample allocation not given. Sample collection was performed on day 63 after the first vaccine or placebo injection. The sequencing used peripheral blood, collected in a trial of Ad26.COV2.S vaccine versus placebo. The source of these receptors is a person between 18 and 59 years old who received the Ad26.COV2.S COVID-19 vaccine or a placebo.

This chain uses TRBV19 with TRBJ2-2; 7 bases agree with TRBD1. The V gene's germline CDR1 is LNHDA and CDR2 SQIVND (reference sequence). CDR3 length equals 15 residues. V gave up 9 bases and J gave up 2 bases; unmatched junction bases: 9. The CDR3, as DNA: TGTGCCAGCTACAGGGGCCGGGTAAACACCGGGGAGCTGTTTTTT. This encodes CASYRGRVNTGELFF.

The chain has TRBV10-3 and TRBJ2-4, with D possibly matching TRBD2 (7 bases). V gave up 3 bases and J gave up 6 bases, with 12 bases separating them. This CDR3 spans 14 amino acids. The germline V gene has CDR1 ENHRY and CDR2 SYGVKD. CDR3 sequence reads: CAISDPGGGNIQYF. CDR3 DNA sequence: TGTGCCATCAGTGACCCGGGGGGCGGAAACATTCAGTACTTC.

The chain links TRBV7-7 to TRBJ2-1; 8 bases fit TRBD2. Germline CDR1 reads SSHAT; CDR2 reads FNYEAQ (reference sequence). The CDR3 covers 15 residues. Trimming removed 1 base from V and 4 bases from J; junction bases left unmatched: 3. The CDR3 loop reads CASSLDGGAYNEQFF. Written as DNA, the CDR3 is TGTGCCAGCAGCTTAGACGGGGGGGCTTACAATGAGCAGTTCTTC.

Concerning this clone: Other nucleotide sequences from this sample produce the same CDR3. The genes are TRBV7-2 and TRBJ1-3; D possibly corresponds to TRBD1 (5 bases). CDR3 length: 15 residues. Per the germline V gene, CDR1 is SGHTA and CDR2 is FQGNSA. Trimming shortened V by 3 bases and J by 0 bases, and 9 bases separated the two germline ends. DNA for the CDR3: TGTGCCAGCAGCTTGAGGGGCCTCTCTGGAAACACCATATATTTT. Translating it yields CASSLRGLSGNTIYF.

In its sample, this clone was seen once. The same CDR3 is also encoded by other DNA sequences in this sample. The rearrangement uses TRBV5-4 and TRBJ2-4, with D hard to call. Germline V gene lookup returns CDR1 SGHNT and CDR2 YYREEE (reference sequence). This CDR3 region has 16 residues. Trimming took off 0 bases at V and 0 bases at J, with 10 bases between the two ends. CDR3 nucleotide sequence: TGTGCCAGCAGCTTGGAGGGCGGATTAGCCAAAAACATTCAGTACTTC. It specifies CASSLEGGLAKNIQYF.

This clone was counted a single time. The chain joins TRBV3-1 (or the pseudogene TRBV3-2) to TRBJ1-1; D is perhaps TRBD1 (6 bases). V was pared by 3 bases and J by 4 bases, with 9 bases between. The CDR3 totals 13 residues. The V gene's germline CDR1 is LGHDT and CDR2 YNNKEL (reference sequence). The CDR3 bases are TGTGCCAGCAGCCATACAGGGATCACTGAAGCTTTCTTT. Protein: CASSHTGITEAFF.

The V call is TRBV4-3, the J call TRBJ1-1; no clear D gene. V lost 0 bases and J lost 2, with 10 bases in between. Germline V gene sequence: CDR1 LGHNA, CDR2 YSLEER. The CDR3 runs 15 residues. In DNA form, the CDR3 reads TGCGCCAGCAGCCAAGAGAATGAGATTAACACTGAAGCTTTCTTT. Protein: CASSQENEINTEAFF.

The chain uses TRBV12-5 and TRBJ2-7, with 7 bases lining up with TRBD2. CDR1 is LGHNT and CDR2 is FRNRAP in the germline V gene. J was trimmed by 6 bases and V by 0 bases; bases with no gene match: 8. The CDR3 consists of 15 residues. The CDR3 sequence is CASGLVAGEASEQYV. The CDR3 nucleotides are TGTGCTAGTGGTTTGGTGGCGGGAGAAGCTTCCGAGCAGTACGTC.

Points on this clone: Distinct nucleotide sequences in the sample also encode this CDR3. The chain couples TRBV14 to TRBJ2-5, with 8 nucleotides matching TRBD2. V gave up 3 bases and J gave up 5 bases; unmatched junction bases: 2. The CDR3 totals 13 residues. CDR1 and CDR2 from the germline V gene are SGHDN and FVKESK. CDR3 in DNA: TGTGCCAGCAGCCAGGGACTAGTGGAGACCCAGTACTTC. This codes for CASSQGLVETQYF.

The CDR3, as DNA: TGTGCCAGCAGCCAAGTACAGGTTTCTCACACACTTATCCAGCATGATAGCTACACCTTC. Residues: CASSQVQVSHTLIQHDSYTF. The V and J genes are TRBV4-2 and TRBJ1-2, with D maybe TRBD1 (5 bases). CDR1 is LGHNA and CDR2 is YNFKEQ in the germline V gene. Trimming stripped 1 base from V and 9 bases from J, with 33 bases between. This CDR3 comprises 20 residues.

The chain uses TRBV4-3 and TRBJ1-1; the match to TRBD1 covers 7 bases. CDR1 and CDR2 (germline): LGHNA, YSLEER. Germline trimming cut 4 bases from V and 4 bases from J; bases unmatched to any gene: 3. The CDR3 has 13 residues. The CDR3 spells CASSPDRVTEAFF. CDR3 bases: TGCGCCAGCAGCCCCGACAGGGTCACTGAAGCTTTCTTT.

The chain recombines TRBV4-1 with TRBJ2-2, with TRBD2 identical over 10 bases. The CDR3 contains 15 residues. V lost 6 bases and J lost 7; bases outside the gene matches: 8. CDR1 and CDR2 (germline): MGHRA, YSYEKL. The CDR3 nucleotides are TGCGCCAGCAGGCGTCTAGCGGGAGAGGTCGGGGAGCTGTTTTTT. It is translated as CASRRLAGEVGELFF.

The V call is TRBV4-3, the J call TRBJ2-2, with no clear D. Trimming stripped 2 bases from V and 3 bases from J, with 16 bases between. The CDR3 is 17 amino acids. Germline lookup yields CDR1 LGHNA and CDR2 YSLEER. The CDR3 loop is CASSQQTFPLHTGELFF. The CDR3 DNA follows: TGCGCCAGCAGCCAACAAACTTTTCCACTTCACACCGGGGAGCTGTTTTTT.

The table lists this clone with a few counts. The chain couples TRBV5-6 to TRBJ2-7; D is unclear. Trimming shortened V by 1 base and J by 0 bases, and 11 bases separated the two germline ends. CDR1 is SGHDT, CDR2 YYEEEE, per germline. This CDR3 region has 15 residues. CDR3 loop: CASSLKMISSYEQYV. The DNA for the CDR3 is TGTGCCAGCAGCTTGAAGATGATAAGCTCCTACGAGCAGTACGTC.

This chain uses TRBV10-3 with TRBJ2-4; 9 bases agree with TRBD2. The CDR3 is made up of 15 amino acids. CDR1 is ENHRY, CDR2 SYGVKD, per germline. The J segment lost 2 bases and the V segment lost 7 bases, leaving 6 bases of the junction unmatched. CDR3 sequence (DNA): TGTGCCATCAATGCGGGGGGGCCGACCAAAAACATTCAGTACTTC. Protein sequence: CAINAGGPTKNIQYF.

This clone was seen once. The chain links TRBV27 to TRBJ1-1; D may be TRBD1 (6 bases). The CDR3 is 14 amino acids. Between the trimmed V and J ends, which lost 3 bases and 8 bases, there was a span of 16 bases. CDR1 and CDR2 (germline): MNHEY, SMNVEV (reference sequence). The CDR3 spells CASSFSSVGGEAFF. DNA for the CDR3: TGTGCCAGCAGTTTCTCCTCTGTCGGGGGCGAAGCTTTCTTT.

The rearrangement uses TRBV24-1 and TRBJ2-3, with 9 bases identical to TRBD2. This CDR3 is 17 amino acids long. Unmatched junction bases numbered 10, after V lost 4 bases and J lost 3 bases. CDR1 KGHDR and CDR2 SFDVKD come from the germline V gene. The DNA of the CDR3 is TGTGCCACCAGTGACCCTGGTAATAGCGGGAGTACAGATACGCAGTATTTT. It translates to CATSDPGNSGSTDTQYF.

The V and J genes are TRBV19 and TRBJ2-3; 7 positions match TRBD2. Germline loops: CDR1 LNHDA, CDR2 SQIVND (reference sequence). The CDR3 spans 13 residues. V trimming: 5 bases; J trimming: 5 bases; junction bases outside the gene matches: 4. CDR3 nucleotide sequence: TGTGCCAGTAGTTCGGGGGGAGTAGATACGCAGTATTTT. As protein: CASSSGGVDTQYF.

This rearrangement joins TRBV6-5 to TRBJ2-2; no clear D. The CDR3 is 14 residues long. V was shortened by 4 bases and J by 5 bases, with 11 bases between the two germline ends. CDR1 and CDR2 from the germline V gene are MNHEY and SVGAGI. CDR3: CASSLNSPTGELFF. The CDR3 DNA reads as TGTGCCAGCAGTTTGAATTCGCCGACCGGGGAGCTGTTTTTT.

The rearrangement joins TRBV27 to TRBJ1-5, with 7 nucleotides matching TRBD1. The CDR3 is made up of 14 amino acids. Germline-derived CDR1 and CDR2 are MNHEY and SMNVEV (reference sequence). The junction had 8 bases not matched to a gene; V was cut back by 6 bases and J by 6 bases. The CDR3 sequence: CASRPRGGLQPQHF. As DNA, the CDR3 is TGTGCCAGCAGACCCAGGGGGGGGCTTCAGCCCCAGCATTTT.

The CDR3: CASSPLGGVGDGYTF. The CDR3 DNA reads as TGTGCCAGCAGTCCTCTGGGGGGCGTAGGGGACGGCTACACCTTC. This chain uses TRBV27 with TRBJ1-2, with a tentative D call TRBD1 (6 bases). The CDR3 length is 15 residues. V lost 5 bases to trimming and J lost 8 bases, with 21 bases between them. Germline CDR1 reads MNHEY; CDR2 reads SMNVEV (reference sequence).

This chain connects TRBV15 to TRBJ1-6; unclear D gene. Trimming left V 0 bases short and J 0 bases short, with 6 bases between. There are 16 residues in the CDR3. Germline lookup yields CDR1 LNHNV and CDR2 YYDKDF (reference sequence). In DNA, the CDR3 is TGTGCCACCAGCAGAGAGCGGAGCTCCTATAATTCACCCCTCCACTTT. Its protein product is CATSRERSSYNSPLHF.

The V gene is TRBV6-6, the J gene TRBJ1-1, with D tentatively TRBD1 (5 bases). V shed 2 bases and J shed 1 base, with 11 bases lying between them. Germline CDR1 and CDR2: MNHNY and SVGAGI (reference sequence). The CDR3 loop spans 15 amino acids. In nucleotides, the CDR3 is TGTGCCAGCAGTTACGAGGGGCAGCCGAACACTGAAGCTTTCTTT. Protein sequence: CASSYEGQPNTEAFF.